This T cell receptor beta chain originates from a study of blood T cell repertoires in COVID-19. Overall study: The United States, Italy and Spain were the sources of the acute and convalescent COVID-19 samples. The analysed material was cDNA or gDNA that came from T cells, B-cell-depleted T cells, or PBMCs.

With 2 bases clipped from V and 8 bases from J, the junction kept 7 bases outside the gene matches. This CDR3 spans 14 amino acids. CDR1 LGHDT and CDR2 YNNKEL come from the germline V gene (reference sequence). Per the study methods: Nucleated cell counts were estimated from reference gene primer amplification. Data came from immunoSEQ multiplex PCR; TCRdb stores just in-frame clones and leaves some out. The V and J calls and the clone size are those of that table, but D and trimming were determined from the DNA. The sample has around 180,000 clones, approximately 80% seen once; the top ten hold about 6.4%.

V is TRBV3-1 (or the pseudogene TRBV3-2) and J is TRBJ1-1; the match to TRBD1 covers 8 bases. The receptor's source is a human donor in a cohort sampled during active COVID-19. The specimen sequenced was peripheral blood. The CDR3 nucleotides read TGTGCCAGCAGCCAATTAGGGACAGGTGGAGAAGCTTTCTTT. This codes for CASSQLGTGGEAFF.